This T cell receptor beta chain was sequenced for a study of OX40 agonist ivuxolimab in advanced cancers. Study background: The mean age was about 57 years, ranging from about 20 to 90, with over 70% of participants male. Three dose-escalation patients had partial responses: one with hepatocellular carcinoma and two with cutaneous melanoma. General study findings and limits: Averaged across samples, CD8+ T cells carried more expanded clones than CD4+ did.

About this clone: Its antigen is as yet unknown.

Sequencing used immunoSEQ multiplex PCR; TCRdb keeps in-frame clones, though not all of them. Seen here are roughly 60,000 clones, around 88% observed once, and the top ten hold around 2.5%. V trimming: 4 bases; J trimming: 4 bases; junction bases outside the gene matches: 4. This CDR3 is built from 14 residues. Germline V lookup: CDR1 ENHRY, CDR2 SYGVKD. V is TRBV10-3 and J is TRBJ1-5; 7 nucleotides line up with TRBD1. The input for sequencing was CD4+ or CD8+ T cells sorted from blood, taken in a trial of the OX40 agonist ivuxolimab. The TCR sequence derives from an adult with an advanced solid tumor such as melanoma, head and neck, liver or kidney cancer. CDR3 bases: TGTGCCATCAGTGGGGGACAGAGTAATCAGCCCCAGCATTTT. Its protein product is CAISGGQSNQPQHF.